The 3 T cell receptor beta chains presented below share a single source sample, sequenced in a study of cytomegalovirus exposure and HLA in healthy donors (dated by TCRdb to about 2017). Library creation used the immunoSEQ multiplex PCR assay. For the multiplex PCR, a mixture combining 60 forward primers for TCR Vbeta segments and 13 reverse primers for TCR Jbeta segments was used. TCRdb holds this immuneACCESS table with in-frame rearrangements only. Some clones are missing; in checked studies, unresolved V genes explain under half, and the rest has no known cause. A total of 100,000 to 150,000 clones appear in this sample, more than 60% of them only once. The ten largest account for approximately 1.7% of the sample. The sample comprised PBMCs. The source is a woman aged 40-49 years in good health and CMV-seronegative.

This chain connects TRBV9 to TRBJ1-2; 7 bases are shared with TRBD1. V lost 6 bases and J lost 8; bases outside the gene matches: 7. CDR3 length equals 12 residues. Per germline, CDR1 SGDLS and CDR2 YYNGEE. The chain's CDR3 is CASNDRVNGYTF. The CDR3 coding sequence is TGTGCCAGCAATGACAGGGTGAACGGCTACACCTTC.

V and J are TRBV9 and TRBJ2-5; 8 bases match TRBD1. The trim removed 0 bases at V and 1 base at J, leaving 17 bases unmatched. The CDR3 extends over 20 amino acids. Germline V gene data show CDR1 as SGDLS and CDR2 as YYNGEE. The CDR3 DNA is TGTGCCAGCAGCGTAGCTTGGTCAGGGGGCGAAGGGAGTACCCAAGAGACCCAGTACTTC. It yields the protein CASSVAWSGGEGSTQETQYF.

The chain recombines TRBV25-1 with TRBJ1-4; the D gene is possibly TRBD1 (6 bases). Germline CDR1 reads MGHDK; CDR2 reads SYGVNS. The CDR3 spans 15 residues. The V and J ends lost 4 bases and 7 bases respectively, with 16 bases between them. The CDR3 DNA reads TGTGCCAGCAGTGTATCAGGGGCATTAGGTGAAAAACTGTTTTTT. This codes for CASSVSGALGEKLFF.